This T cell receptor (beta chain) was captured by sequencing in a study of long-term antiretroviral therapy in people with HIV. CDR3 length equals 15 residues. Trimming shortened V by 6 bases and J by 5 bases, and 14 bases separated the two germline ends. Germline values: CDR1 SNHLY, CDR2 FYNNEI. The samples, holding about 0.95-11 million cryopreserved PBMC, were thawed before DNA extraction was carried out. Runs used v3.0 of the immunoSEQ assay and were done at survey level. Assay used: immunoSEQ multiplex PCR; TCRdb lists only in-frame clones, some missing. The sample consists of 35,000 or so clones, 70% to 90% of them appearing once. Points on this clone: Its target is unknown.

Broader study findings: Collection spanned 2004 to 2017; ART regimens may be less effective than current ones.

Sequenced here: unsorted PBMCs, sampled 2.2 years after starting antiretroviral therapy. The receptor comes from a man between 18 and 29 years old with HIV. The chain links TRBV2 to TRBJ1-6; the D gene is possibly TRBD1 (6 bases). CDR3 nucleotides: TGTGCCAGCAGGAAGGACAGAAAAAATAATTCACCCCTCCACTTT. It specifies CASRKDRKNNSPLHF.